The sequence of this TCR beta chain was determined in a study of long-term antiretroviral therapy in people with HIV. Regarding this clone: Its antigen is not identified.

Post-ART PBMC samples numbered at least two per donor, and pre-ART ones at least one. Findings and caveats of the study: Blood dates from about 2003 to 2018, possibly under older ART regimens.

A v3.0 immunoSEQ assay was performed at survey level. The study targeted roughly 35,000-50,000 T-cell genomes per sample in sequencing. Assay used: immunoSEQ multiplex PCR; TCRdb lists only in-frame clones, some missing. The sample includes some 20,000 clones, roughly 80% of them seen just once. The junction had 10 bases not matched to a gene; V was cut back by 6 bases and J by 1 base. CDR3 length: 20 amino acids. Germline V gene lookup returns CDR1 MNHEY and CDR2 SMNVEV (reference sequence). The rearrangement joins TRBV27 to TRBJ2-6; TRBD2 matches 15 bases. The receptor comes from a man aged 18 to 35 with HIV. The sequences come from unsorted PBMCs, collected 0.9 years after starting antiretroviral therapy. CDR3 amino acids: CASRRTSGGAIGSGANVLTF. The CDR3, as DNA: TGTGCCAGCAGGCGGACTAGCGGGGGGGCTATTGGTTCTGGGGCCAACGTCCTGACTTTC.